This T cell receptor (beta chain) is drawn from a study of early T cells in non-severe SARS-CoV-2 infection. Overall study context: The sequenced material was bulk RNA from unsorted whole blood, and its chains were unpaired. Notes on the study in general: Using VDJdb, the matching emphasized anti-spike CD8 responses while missing private and CD4 specificities.

J gave up 8 bases and V 8 bases, and 13 bases lay outside the gene matches. The length of the CDR3 is 15 residues. The germline V gene has CDR1 MNHEY and CDR2 SVGAGI. This clonotype showed up many times. The target antigen is unknown. The library protocol tagged individual cDNA molecules with unique molecular identifiers. Using its own MiXCR run on the 5' RACE reads, TCRdb lists one record per CDR3 protein. The repertoire has approximately 56,000 distinct CDR3 sequences, more than 9.5% of them found once; the top ten carry over 10%. The V and J genes are TRBV6-5 and TRBJ2-1; 9 nucleotides match TRBD2. Sequenced sample: whole blood. This TCR came from an adult who was a healthcare worker with PCR-confirmed SARS-CoV-2 infection or an uninfected control (not recorded which). The CDR3 protein is CASQFRRGGFHEQFF. DNA for the CDR3: TGTGCCAGCCAGTTCAGGCGGGGGGGCTTCCATGAGCAGTTCTTC.